This T cell receptor (beta chain) is drawn from a study of cytomegalovirus exposure and HLA in healthy donors. Healthy individuals who donated bone marrow served as the donors. Use of 60 Vbeta and 13 Jbeta primers characterized the PCR. Repertoires were generated with immunoSEQ multiplex PCR, while TCRdb's copy carries only in-frame clones and drops some. The sample lists 82,000 or so clones, roughly a tenth seen once, with over 20% in the top ten. About this clone: Its antigen is not identified.

In germline, CDR1 is SGDLS, CDR2 YYNGEE. The CDR3 is 15 amino acids. V shed 3 bases and J 4 bases; nucleotides not matched to a gene: 4. Study results and caveats: Highly shared sequence variants in one cluster were likely a sequencing artifact. Available immune exposure information was restricted to CMV serostatus only. Accurate HLA-A and HLA-B prediction from TCR beta sequences was reported for most subjects.

Sequenced: PBMCs. V is TRBV9 and J is TRBJ2-1; 10 nucleotides line up with TRBD2. The source of this sequence is a man in his 60s in good health and CMV-seropositive. The CDR3 here is CASSEGLADYNEQFF. In DNA, the CDR3 is TGTGCCAGCAGCGAAGGACTAGCGGATTACAATGAGCAGTTCTTC.